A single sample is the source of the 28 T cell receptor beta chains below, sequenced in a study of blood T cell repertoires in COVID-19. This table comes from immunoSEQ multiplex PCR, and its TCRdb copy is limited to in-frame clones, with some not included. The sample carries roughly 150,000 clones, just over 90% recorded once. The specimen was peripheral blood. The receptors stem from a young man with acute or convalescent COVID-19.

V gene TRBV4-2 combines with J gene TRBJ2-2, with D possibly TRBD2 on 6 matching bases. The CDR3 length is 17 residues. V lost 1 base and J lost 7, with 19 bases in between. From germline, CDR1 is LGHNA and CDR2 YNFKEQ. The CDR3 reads CASSQAGSPRGNGELFF. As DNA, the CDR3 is TGTGCCAGCAGCCAAGCCGGGAGCCCGCGGGGAAACGGGGAGCTGTTTTTT.

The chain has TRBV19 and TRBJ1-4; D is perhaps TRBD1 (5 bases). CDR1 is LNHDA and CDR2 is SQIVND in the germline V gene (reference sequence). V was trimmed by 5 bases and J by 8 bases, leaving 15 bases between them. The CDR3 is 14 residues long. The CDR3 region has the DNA TGTGCCAGTAGTGGCAGGGTCGGAGACGAAAAACTGTTTTTT. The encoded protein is CASSGRVGDEKLFF.

For the CDR3, the DNA is TGTGCCAGCAGCGACTATAGCACAGATACGCAGTATTTT. Residues: CASSDYSTDTQYF. The chain couples TRBV3-1 (or the pseudogene TRBV3-2) to TRBJ2-3; a possible D gene is TRBD2 (5 bases). The CDR3 loop spans 13 amino acids. The germline V gene has CDR1 LGHDT and CDR2 YNNKEL (reference sequence). V lost 5 bases and J lost 0, with 6 bases in between.

CDR3 loop: CASSPLPGGLSYEQYF. The CDR3 bases are TGCGCCAGCAGCCCCCTCCCGGGGGGCCTTTCCTACGAGCAGTACTTC. The V and J genes are TRBV4-1 and TRBJ2-7; D is perhaps TRBD2 (7 bases). V dropped 4 bases and J dropped 1 base, with 17 bases sitting between them. CDR1 is MGHRA, CDR2 YSYEKL, per germline. The CDR3 consists of 16 residues.

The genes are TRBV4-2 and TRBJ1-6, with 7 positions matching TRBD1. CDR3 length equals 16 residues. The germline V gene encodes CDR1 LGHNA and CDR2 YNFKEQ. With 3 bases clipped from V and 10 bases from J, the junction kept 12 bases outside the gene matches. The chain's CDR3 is CASSQLTGSGRSPLHF. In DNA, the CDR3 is TGTGCCAGCAGCCAGCTGACAGGGTCAGGGAGGTCACCCCTCCACTTT.

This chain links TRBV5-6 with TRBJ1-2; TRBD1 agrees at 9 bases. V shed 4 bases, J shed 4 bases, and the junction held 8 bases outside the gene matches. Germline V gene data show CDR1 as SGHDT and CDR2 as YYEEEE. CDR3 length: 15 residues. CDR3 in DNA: TGTGCCAGCAGCCCCCGACAGGGGGTTAGCTATGGCTACACCTTC. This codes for CASSPRQGVSYGYTF.

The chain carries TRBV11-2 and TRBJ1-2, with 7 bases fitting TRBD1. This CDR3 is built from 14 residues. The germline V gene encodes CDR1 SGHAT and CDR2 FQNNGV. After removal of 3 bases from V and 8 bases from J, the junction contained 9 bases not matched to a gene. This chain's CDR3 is CASSLDRRVGGYTF. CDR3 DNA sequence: TGTGCCAGCAGCTTGGACAGGCGGGTGGGCGGCTACACCTTC.

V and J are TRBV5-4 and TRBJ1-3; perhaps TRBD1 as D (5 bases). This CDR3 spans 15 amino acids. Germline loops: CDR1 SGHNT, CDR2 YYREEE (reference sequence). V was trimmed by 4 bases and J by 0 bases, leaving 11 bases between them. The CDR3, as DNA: TGTGCCAGCAGCCGGGGGGTCAGCTCTGGAAACACCATATATTTT. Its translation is CASSRGVSSGNTIYF.

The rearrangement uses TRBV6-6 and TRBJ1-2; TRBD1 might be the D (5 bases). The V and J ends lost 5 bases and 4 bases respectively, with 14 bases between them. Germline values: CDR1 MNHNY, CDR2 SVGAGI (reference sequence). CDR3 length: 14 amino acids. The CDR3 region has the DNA TGTGCCAGCAGTACGACAGTGGAGATCTATGGCTACACCTTC. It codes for CASSTTVEIYGYTF.

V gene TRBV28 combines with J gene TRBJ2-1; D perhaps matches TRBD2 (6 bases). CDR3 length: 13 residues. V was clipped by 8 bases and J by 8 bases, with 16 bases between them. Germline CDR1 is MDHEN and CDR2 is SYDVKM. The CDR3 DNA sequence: TGTGCCAGCTGTAACGCGGGGCGAGATGAGCAGTTCTTC. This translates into CASCNAGRDEQFF.

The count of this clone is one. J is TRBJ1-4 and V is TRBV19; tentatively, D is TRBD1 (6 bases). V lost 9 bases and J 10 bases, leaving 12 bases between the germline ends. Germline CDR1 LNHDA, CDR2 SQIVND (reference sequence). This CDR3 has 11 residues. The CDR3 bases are TGTGCCAGCTCGGGACAAGCAAAACTGTTTTTT. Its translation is CASSGQAKLFF.

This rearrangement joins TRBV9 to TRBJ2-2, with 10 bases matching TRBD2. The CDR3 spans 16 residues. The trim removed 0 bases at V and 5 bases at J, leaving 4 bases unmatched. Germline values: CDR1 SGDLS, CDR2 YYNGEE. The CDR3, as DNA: TGTGCCAGCAGCGTAGGGGGACTAGCGAGGACCGGGGAGCTGTTTTTT. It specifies CASSVGGLARTGELFF.

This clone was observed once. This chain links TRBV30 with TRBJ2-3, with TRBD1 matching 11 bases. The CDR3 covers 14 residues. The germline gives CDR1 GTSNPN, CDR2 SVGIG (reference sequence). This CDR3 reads CALRGTGGLDTQYF. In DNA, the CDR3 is TGTGCTTTAAGGGGGACAGGGGGTCTAGATACGCAGTATTTT.

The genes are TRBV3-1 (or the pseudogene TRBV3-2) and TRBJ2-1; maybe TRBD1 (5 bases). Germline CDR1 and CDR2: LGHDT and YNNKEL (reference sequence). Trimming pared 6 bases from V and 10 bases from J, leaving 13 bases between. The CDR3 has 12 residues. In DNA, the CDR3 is TGTGCCAGCAGAGATACAGGCTCGGAGCAGTTCTTC. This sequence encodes CASRDTGSEQFF.

CDR3 coding DNA: TGTGCCAGCAGTGTACAGGGGTATGGCTACACCTTC. Translated, it gives CASSVQGYGYTF. The rearrangement joins TRBV12-3 or TRBV12-4 to TRBJ1-2; 7 bases agree with TRBD1. The CDR3 runs to 12 residues. Unmatched junction bases numbered 2, after V lost 5 bases and J lost 5 bases.

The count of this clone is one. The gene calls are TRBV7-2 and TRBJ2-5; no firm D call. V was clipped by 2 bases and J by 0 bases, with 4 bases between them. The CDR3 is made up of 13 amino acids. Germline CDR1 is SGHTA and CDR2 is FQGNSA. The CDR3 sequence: CASSLTYQETQYF. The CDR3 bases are TGTGCCAGCAGCTTAACTTACCAAGAGACCCAGTACTTC.

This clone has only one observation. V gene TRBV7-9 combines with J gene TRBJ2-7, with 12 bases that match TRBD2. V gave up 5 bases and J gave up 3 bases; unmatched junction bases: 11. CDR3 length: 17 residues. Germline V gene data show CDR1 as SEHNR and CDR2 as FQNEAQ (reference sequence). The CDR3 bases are TGTGCCAGCAGCCCAACCCCGGGACTAGCGGGTGGCTACGAGCAGTACTTC. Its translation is CASSPTPGLAGGYEQYF. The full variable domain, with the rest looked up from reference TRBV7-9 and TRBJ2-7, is DTGVSQNPRHKITKRGQNVTFRCDPISEHNRLYWYRQTLGQGPEFLTYFQNEAQLEKSRLLSDRFSAERPKGSFSTLEIQRTEQGDSAMYLCASSPTPGLAGGYEQYFGPGTRLTVT.

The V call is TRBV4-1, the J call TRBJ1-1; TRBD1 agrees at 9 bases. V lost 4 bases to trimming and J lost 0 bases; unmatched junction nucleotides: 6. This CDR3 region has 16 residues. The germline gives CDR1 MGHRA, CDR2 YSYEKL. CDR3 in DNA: TGCGCCAGCAGCCCCGGACAGGGGACACTGAACACTGAAGCTTTCTTT. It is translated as CASSPGQGTLNTEAFF.

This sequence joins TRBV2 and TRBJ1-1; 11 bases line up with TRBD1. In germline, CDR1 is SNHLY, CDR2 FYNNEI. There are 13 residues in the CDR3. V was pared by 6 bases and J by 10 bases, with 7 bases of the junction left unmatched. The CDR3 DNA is TGTGCCAGCAGCGCGGACAGGGGGCGCGGAGCTTTCTTT. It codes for CASSADRGRGAFF.

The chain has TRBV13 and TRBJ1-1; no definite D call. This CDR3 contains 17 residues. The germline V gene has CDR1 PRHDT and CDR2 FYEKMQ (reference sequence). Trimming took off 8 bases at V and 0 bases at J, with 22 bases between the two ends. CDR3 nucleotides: TGTGCCAGCGAAAGGCAACGAGGGAATCGGATGAACACTGAAGCTTTCTTT. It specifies CASERQRGNRMNTEAFF.

CDR3 in amino acids: CASSKLAGPTDTQYF. CDR3 coding DNA: TGTGCCAGCAGCAAACTAGCGGGACCCACAGATACGCAGTATTTT. The chain couples TRBV5-4 to TRBJ2-3; 10 bases match TRBD2. Unmatched junction bases numbered 4, after V lost 4 bases and J lost 2 bases. The CDR3 sequence is 15 residues long. The germline V gene has CDR1 SGHNT and CDR2 YYREEE (reference sequence).

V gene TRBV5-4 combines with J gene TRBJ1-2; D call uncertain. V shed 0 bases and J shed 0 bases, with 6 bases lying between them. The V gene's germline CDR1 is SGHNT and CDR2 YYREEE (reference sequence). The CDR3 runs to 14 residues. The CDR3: CASSLDRANYGYTF. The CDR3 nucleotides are TGTGCCAGCAGCTTGGACAGAGCTAACTATGGCTACACCTTC.

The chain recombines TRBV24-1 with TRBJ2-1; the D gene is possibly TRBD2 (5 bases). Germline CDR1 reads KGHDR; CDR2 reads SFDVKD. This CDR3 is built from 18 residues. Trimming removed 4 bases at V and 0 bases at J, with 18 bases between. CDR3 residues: CATSDPRVTRGSYNEQFF. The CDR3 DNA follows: TGTGCCACCAGTGACCCTCGGGTGACCCGGGGCTCCTACAATGAGCAGTTCTTC.

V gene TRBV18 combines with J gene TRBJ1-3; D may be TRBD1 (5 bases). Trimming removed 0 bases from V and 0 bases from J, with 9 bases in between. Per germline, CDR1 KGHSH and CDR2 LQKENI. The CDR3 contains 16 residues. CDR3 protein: CASSPPGGSSGNTIYF. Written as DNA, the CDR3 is TGTGCCAGCTCACCACCGGGGGGGAGCTCTGGAAACACCATATATTTT.

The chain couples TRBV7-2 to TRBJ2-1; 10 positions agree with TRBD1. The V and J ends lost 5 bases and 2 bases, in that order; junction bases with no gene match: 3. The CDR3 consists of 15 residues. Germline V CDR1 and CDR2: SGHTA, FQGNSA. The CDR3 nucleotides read TGTGCCAGCAGCCCCGGGACAGGGGCCTACAATGAGCAGTTCTTC. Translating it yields CASSPGTGAYNEQFF.

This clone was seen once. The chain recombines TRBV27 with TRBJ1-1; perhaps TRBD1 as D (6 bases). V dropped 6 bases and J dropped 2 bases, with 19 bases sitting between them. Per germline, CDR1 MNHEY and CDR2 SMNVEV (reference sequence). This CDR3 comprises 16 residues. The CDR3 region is CASSPNAGTPNTEAFF. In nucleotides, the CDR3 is TGTGCCAGCAGCCCTAACGCCGGGACACCCAACACTGAAGCTTTCTTT.

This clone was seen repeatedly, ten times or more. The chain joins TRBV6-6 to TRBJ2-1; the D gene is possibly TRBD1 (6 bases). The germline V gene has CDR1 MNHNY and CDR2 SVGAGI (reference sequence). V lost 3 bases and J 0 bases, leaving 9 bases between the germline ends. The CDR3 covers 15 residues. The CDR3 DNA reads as TGTGCCAGCAGTTATTACAGGGCCTCCTACAATGAGCAGTTCTTC. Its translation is CASSYYRASYNEQFF.

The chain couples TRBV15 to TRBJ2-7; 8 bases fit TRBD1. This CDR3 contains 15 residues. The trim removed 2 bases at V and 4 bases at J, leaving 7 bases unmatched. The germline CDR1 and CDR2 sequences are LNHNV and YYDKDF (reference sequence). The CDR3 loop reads CATSRRTGSPYEQYF. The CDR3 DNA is TGTGCCACCAGCAGACGGACAGGGAGTCCATACGAGCAGTACTTC.